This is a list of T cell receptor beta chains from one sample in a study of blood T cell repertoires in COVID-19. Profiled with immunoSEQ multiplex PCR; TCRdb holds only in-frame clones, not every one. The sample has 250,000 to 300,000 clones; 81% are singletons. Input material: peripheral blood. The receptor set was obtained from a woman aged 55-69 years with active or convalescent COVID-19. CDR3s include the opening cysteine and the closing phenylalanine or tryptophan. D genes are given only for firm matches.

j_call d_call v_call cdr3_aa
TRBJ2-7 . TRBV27 CASSWSVGPHEQYF
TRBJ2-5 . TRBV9 CASSEAQGWRETQYF
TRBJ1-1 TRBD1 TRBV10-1 CASSSYRGQDEAFF
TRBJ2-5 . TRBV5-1 CASSLGGIQETQYF
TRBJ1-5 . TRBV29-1 CSAATQQGNQPQHF
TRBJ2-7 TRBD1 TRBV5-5 CASSLQGAYEQYF
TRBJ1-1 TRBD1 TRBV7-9 CASSLSPRTGGTEAFF
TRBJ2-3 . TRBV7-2 CASSQGSDTQYF
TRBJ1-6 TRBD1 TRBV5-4 CASKVDGQGHSPLHF
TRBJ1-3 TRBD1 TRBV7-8 CASSPGQISGNTIYF
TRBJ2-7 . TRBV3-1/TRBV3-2 CASSQGSRGSYEQYF
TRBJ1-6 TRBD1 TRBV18 CASSTDRDSYNSPLHF
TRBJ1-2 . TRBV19 CASTDRNRATNYGYTF
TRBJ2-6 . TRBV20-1 CSASRGNSGANVLTF
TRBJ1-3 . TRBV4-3 CASSQDPTSGNTIYF
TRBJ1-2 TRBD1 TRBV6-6 CASRGTGGNYGYTF
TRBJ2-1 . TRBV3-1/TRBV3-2 CASSPLTYNEQFF
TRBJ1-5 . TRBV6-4 CASSGGEDQPQHF
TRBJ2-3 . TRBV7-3 CASSLSLGSTDTQYF
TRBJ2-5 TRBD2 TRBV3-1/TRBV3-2 CASSQASGGAWETQYF
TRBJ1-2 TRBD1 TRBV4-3 CASSQTGGVRDGYTF
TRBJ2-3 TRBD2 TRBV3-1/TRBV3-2 CASEGFSGGASADTQYF
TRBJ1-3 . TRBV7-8 CASSNRDSNTIYF
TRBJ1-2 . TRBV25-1 CASSFPGGGPGGYTF
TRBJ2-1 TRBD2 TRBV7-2 CASRVAGALGEQFF
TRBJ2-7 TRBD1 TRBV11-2 CASSQLGQEYEQYF
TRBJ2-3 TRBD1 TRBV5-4 CASSLEGQVNTDTQYF
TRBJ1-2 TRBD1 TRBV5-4 CASSLGTGRGNGYTF
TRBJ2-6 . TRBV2 CASSDARSHNVLTF
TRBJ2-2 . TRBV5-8 CASSLSGPGELFF
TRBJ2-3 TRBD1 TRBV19 CASSFWDREDTQYF
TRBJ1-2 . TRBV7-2 CASTGQGRYGYTF
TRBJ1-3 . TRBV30 CAWSVLRADGNTIYF
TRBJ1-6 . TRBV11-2 CASSPPDRPSNSPLHF
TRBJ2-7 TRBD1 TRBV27 CASSSGGTGVSYEQYF
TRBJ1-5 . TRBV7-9 CASSPVEAQPQHF
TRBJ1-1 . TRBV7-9 CASSLAEGRNTEAFF
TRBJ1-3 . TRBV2 CASSQQQGGSGNTIYF
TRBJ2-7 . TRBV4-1 CASSQETRGSSYEQYF
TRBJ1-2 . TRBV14 CASSRSPGWGLGYTF
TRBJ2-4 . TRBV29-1 CSVELIGNIQYF
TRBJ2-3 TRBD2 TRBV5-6 CASSLELGTNLPTDTQYF
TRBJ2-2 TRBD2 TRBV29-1 CSGRPGGGTGELFF
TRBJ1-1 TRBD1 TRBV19 CASIQPGQAEAFF
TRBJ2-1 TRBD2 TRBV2 CASSEGVAGGSEQFF
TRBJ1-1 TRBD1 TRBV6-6 CASSYSTGGSTEAFF
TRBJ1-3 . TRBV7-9 CASSPRGTSGNTIYF
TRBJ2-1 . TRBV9 CASSGGGRGEQFF
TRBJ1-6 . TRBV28 CASSQVRDSPLHF
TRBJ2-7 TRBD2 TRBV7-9 CASSLGAGGKALEQYF
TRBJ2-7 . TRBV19 CASSPPSSYEQYF
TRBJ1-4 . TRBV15 CATSPWGRGFEKLFF